This T cell receptor beta chain comes out of a study of blood T cell repertoires in COVID-19. Whole-study context: Specimens from acute and convalescent COVID-19 originated in the United States, Italy and Spain. T cells, B-cell-depleted T cells, or PBMCs supplied cDNA or gDNA.

Trimming stripped 6 bases from V and 0 bases from J, with 6 bases between. This CDR3 has 13 residues. Germline CDR1 MNHEY, CDR2 SVGAGI. Using immunoSEQ multiplex PCR, the repertoire was profiled, and TCRdb retains in-frame clones only, with some absent. The repertoire has nearly 110,000 clones, 71% of them found once; the top ten carry roughly 0.9%. This receptor was identified in a human donor with acute or convalescent COVID-19. The donor label of this sample is uncertain. The V gene is TRBV6-5, the J gene TRBJ1-5; D possibly corresponds to TRBD1 (5 bases). The specimen sequenced was peripheral blood. The CDR3 here is CASRGGSNQPQHF. The CDR3 region has the DNA TGTGCCAGCAGGGGGGGTAGCAATCAGCCCCAGCATTTT.